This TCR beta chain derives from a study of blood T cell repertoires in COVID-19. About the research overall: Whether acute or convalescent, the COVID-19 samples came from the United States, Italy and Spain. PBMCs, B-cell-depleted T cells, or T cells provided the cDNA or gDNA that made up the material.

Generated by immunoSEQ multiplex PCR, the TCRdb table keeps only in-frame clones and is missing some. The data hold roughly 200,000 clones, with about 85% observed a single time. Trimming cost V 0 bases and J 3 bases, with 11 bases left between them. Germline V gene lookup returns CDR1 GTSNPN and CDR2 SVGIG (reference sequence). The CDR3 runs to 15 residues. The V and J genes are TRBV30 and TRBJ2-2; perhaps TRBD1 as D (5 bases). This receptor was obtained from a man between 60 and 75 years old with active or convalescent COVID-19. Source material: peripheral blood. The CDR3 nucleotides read TGTGCCTGGAGTGTACGGCAGGGTTACACCGGGGAGCTGTTTTTT. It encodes CAWSVRQGYTGELFF.